Presented here are 24 T cell receptor beta chains from one specimen sequenced in a study of CD8+ T cells in alopecia areata. It was cDNA, reverse transcribed from extracted RNA, that served as the sequencing template. The table came from immunoSEQ multiplex PCR; TCRdb's copy has only in-frame clones and leaves some out. This sample has 40,000 to 50,000 clones; roughly two thirds occur once, and the top ten carry about 20%. Treatment meaning: oral pan-JAK inhibitor, 5-10 mg twice daily. This specimen was CD8+ T cells sorted from blood, taken at week 4, from a patient treated with tofacitinib. Receptors were obtained from a human donor with alopecia areata.

The chain employs TRBV9 and TRBJ2-1; possibly TRBD2 for D (6 bases). Deletions cut 0 bases from V and 8 bases from J, with 15 bases between. CDR1 and CDR2 from the germline V gene are SGDLS and YYNGEE. CDR3 size: 15 residues. CDR3 in DNA: TGTGCCAGCAGCGTAGGCGGGGCGGAGGGAGATGAGCAGTTCTTC. Translating gives CASSVGGAEGDEQFF.

The V gene is TRBV29-1, the J gene TRBJ1-1; weak D call: TRBD1 (5 bases). CDR3 length equals 12 residues. CDR1 and CDR2 (germline): SQVTM, ANQGSEA. V lost 7 bases and J lost 7, with 16 bases in between. The CDR3 sequence: CSGRRGEGEAFF. CDR3 nucleotide sequence: TGCAGCGGGAGGCGGGGGGAGGGTGAAGCTTTCTTT.

V gene TRBV7-9 combines with J gene TRBJ2-7, with D possibly matching TRBD2 (6 bases). Looked up from germline, CDR1 is SEHNR and CDR2 is FQNEAQ (reference sequence). The CDR3 sequence is 13 residues long. Between the trimmed V and J ends, which lost 6 bases and 2 bases, there was a span of 11 bases. Written as DNA, the CDR3 is TGTGCCAGCAGGGGGACTGCAACCTACGAGCAGTACTTC. This codes for CASRGTATYEQYF.

Judged by abundance, this clone is medium-sized (0.01 to 0.1%). The V and J genes are TRBV4-3 and TRBJ1-5; D is uncertain. Trimming cost V 0 bases and J 0 bases, with 6 bases left between them. CDR3 length: 15 residues. The germline CDR1 and CDR2 sequences are LGHNA and YSLEER. CDR3 sequence (DNA): TGCGCCAGCAGCCAAGATCGGGGTAGCAATCAGCCCCAGCATTTT. It specifies CASSQDRGSNQPQHF.

This sequence joins TRBV27 and TRBJ1-1, with a weak D call TRBD1 (5 bases). V was clipped by 2 bases and J by 5 bases, with 9 bases between them. Germline CDR1 MNHEY, CDR2 SMNVEV (reference sequence). CDR3 length: 13 amino acids. The CDR3 region is CASSLGGWTEAFF. For the CDR3, the DNA is TGTGCCAGCAGTTTAGGGGGATGGACTGAAGCTTTCTTT.

The chain joins TRBV7-2 to TRBJ2-3; D might be TRBD1 (5 bases). Per germline, CDR1 SGHTA and CDR2 FQGNSA. V gave up 1 base and J gave up 6 bases, with 14 bases separating them. This CDR3 contains 15 residues. The CDR3 coding sequence is TGTGCCAGCAGCTTAGTGGGGCCAGGCCCCGATACGCAGTATTTT. Protein: CASSLVGPGPDTQYF.

This clone was seen a handful of times. V and J are TRBV7-3 and TRBJ2-1; 11 nucleotides align to TRBD1. Germline V lookup: CDR1 SGHTA, CDR2 FQGTGA. The V and J ends lost 2 bases and 7 bases, in that order; junction bases with no gene match: 4. The CDR3 covers 15 residues. CDR3 coding DNA: TGTGCCAGCAGCTTAGGACAGGGGGCTGGGAATGAGCAGTTCTTC. Amino acids: CASSLGQGAGNEQFF.

The CDR3 spells CASSEAYRAGQPQHF. The DNA of the CDR3 is TGTGCCAGCAGTGAAGCCTACAGAGCAGGTCAGCCCCAGCATTTT. The chain joins TRBV6-1 to TRBJ1-5; D is unresolved. The CDR3 runs to 15 residues. Germline V gene data show CDR1 as MNHNS and CDR2 as SASEGT. Trimming left V 0 bases short and J 6 bases short, with 12 bases between.

V usage is TRBV4-3 and J usage is TRBJ1-1; D unclear. The CDR3 spans 15 residues. The V end was cut by 4 bases, the J end by 0 bases, with 12 bases between. CDR1 and CDR2 (germline): LGHNA, YSLEER. The CDR3 DNA is TGCGCCAGCAGCCGACTTTCACACATGAACACTGAAGCTTTCTTT. Translated: CASSRLSHMNTEAFF.

The chain carries TRBV9 and TRBJ2-2; no clear D. CDR1 is SGDLS, CDR2 YYNGEE, per germline. Deletions cut 3 bases from V and 6 bases from J, with 6 bases between. The CDR3 length is 12 residues. CDR3 nucleotides: TGTGCCAGCAGCGGCCAGGCCGGGGAGCTGTTTTTT. Protein: CASSGQAGELFF.

This chain joins TRBV10-3 and TRBJ1-1; TRBD1 matches 9 bases. With V trimmed by 7 bases and J by 8 bases, 11 bases remained unmatched. The CDR3 covers 14 residues. Germline V lookup: CDR1 ENHRY, CDR2 SYGVKD. The CDR3 loop reads CAITVNRDREEAFF. The DNA of the CDR3 is TGTGCCATCACTGTCAACCGGGACAGGGAGGAAGCTTTCTTT.

This clone was counted between two and nine times. The chain combines TRBV7-3 with TRBJ2-7; tentative D call: TRBD1 (8 bases). V lost 5 bases to trimming and J lost 7 bases, with 15 bases between them. Per germline, CDR1 SGHTA and CDR2 FQGTGA. The CDR3 runs to 13 residues. CDR3 amino acids: CASSLGQGGEQYF. As DNA, the CDR3 is TGTGCCAGCAGCCTCGGACAGGGAGGGGAGCAGTACTTC.

The chain carries TRBV30 and TRBJ1-1; unclear D gene. The CDR3 length is 13 residues. Trimming cost V 0 bases and J 0 bases, with 5 bases left between them. Germline assignment: CDR1 GTSNPN and CDR2 SVGIG (reference sequence). The CDR3, as DNA: TGTGCCTGGAGTGTGGTTATGAACACTGAAGCTTTCTTT. This gives the protein CAWSVVMNTEAFF.

The chain couples TRBV27 to TRBJ2-6; D gene ambiguous. CDR3 length equals 15 residues. V lost 3 bases and J 5 bases, leaving 11 bases between the germline ends. The V gene's germline CDR1 is MNHEY and CDR2 SMNVEV (reference sequence). The CDR3, as DNA: TGTGCCAGCAGTTTCCGGGCCCCCCGGGCCAACGTCCTGACTTTC. This translates into CASSFRAPRANVLTF.

The chain is built from TRBV2 and TRBJ1-2; no definite D call. Germline V CDR1 and CDR2: SNHLY, FYNNEI. This CDR3 contains 14 residues. Trimming shortened V by 7 bases and J by 4 bases, and 16 bases separated the two germline ends. CDR3 residues: CASTEGVRAYGYTF. The CDR3 DNA reads as TGTGCCAGCACTGAGGGAGTAAGGGCCTATGGCTACACCTTC.

The chain combines TRBV4-1 with TRBJ1-2; a possible D gene is TRBD1 (5 bases). Between the trimmed V and J ends, which lost 1 base and 3 bases, there was a span of 9 bases. This CDR3 region has 14 residues. Germline CDR1 and CDR2: MGHRA and YSYEKL. The chain's CDR3 is CASSQAGRDYGYTF. The DNA of the CDR3 is TGCGCCAGCAGCCAAGCGGGCAGGGACTATGGCTACACCTTC.

The chain carries TRBV29-1 and TRBJ1-2, with 7 bases identical to TRBD1. Germline assignment: CDR1 SQVTM and CDR2 ANQGSEA. CDR3 length equals 15 residues. J was trimmed by 4 bases and V by 0 bases; bases with no gene match: 8. The CDR3 protein is CSVEDTRGRGYGYTF. CDR3 in DNA: TGCAGCGTTGAAGATACGAGGGGGCGAGGCTATGGCTACACCTTC.

This clone came up once. V is TRBV4-1 and J is TRBJ2-3, with 9 bases identical to TRBD1. This CDR3 contains 16 residues. Unmatched junction bases numbered 4, after V lost 3 bases and J lost 0 bases. Germline V gene lookup returns CDR1 MGHRA and CDR2 YSYEKL. The CDR3 protein is CASSQGQGLSTDTQYF. For the CDR3, the DNA is TGCGCCAGCAGCCAGGGACAGGGTCTAAGCACAGATACGCAGTATTTT.

The gene calls are TRBV4-3 and TRBJ2-3, with D hard to call. Germline V gene data show CDR1 as LGHNA and CDR2 as YSLEER. V dropped 3 bases and J dropped 0 bases, with 4 bases sitting between them. The CDR3 is 13 amino acids. CDR3 nucleotide sequence: TGCGCCAGCAGCCAGGACAGCACAGATACGCAGTATTTT. Translating it yields CASSQDSTDTQYF.

V gene TRBV5-8 combines with J gene TRBJ2-3; 10 bases line up with TRBD1. J lost 6 bases, V lost 0 bases, and 7 bases had no gene match. The CDR3 totals 16 residues. Germline V gives CDR1 SGHTS, CDR2 YDEGEE. The DNA of the CDR3 is TGTGCCAGCAGCTTGGCGATCGGGACAGGGGCGGATACGCAGTATTTT. Protein product: CASSLAIGTGADTQYF.

The chain employs TRBV19 and TRBJ1-1; D is unclear. Germline CDR1 and CDR2: LNHDA and SQIVND (reference sequence). The CDR3 consists of 12 residues. V was clipped by 8 bases and J by 5 bases, with 12 bases between them. The CDR3 DNA is TGTGCCAGTGGGGATCGGGGTACTGAAGCTTTCTTT. Encoded protein: CASGDRGTEAFF. Combining the CDR3 with reference TRBV19 and TRBJ1-1 gives the whole variable domain DGGITQSPKYLFRKEGQNVTLSCEQNLNHDAMYWYRQDPGQGLRLIYYSQIVNDFQKGDIAEGYSVSREKKESFPLTVTSAQKNPTAFYLCASGDRGTEAFFGQGTRLTVV.

This clone has just a few counts. The chain uses TRBV4-3 and TRBJ1-2; no clear D. Trimming stripped 0 bases from V and 6 bases from J, with 11 bases between. CDR1 is LGHNA, CDR2 YSLEER, per germline. The CDR3 totals 14 residues. In DNA, the CDR3 is TGCGCCAGCAGCCAAGATCCCGCAAGCCATGGCTACACCTTC. It codes for CASSQDPASHGYTF.

This rearrangement joins TRBV25-1 to TRBJ1-2, with D uncertain. This CDR3 region has 14 residues. From germline, CDR1 is MGHDK and CDR2 SYGVNS. Between the trimmed V and J ends, which lost 1 base and 4 bases, there was a span of 10 bases. CDR3 residues: CASSEFGSSYGYTF. The CDR3 DNA is TGTGCCAGCAGTGAATTTGGTTCCAGCTATGGCTACACCTTC.

This chain joins TRBV4-3 and TRBJ1-2; weak D call: TRBD1 (5 bases). The CDR3 extends over 13 amino acids. Germline CDR1 is LGHNA and CDR2 is YSLEER. V was trimmed by 1 base and J by 4 bases, leaving 7 bases between them. CDR3 nucleotides: TGCGCCAGCAGCCAAGCGGGGCCCTATGGCTACACCTTC. Translation: CASSQAGPYGYTF.